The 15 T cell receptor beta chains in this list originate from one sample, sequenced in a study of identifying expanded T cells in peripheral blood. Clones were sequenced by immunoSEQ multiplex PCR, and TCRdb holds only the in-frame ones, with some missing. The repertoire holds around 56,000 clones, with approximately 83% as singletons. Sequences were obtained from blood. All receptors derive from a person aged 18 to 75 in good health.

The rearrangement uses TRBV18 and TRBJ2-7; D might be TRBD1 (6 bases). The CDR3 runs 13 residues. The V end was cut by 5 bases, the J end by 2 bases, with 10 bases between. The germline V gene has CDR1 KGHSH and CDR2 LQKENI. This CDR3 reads CASSLNRAYEQYF. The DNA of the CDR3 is TGTGCCAGCTCATTAAACAGGGCCTACGAGCAGTACTTC.

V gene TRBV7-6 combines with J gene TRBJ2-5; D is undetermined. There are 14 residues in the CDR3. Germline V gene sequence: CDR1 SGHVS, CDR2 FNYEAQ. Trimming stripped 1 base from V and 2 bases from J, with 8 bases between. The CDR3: CASSLEWGQETQYF. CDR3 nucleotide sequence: TGTGCCAGCAGCTTAGAGTGGGGACAAGAGACCCAGTACTTC. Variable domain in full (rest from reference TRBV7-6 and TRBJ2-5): GAGVSQSPRYKVTKRGQDVALRCDPISGHVSLYWYRQALGQGPEFLTYFNYEAQQDKSGLPNDRFSAERPEGSISTLTIQRTEQRDSAMYRCASSLEWGQETQYFGPGTRLLVL.

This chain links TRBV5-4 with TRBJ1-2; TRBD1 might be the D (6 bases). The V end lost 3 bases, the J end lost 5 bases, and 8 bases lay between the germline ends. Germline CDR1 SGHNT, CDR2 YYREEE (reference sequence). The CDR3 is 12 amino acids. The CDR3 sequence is CASSSTGYGYTF. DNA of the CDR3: TGTGCCAGCAGCTCAACAGGGTATGGCTACACCTTC.

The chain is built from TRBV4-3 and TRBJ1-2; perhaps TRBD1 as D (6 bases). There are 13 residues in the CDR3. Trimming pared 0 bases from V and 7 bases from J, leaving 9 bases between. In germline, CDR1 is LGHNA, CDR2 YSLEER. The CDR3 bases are TGCGCCAGCAGCCAAGAGGGGGCTCTTGGCTACACCTTC. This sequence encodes CASSQEGALGYTF.

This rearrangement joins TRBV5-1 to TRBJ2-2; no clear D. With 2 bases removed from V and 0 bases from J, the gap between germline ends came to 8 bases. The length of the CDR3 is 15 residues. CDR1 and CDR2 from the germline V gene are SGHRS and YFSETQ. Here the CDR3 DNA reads TGCGCCAGCAGCTTTTTGCAGTCGAACACCGGGGAGCTGTTTTTT. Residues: CASSFLQSNTGELFF.

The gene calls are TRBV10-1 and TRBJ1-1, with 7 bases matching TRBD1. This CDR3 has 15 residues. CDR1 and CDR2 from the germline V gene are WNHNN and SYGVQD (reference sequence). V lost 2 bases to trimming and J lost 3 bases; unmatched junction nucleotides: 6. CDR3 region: CASSEGIGGYTEAFF. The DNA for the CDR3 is TGCGCCAGCAGTGAGGGAATAGGGGGCTACACTGAAGCTTTCTTT.

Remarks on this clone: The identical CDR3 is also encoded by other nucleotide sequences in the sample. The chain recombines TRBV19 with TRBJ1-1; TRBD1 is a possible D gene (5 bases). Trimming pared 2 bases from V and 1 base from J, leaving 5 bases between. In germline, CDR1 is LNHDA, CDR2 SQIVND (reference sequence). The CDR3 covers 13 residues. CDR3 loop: CASSITGNTEAFF. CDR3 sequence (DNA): TGTGCCAGTAGTATAACAGGGAACACTGAAGCTTTCTTT.

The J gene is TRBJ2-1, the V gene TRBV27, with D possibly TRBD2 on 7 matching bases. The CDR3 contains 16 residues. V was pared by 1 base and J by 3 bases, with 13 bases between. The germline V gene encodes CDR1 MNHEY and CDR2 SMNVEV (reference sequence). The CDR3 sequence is CASSLYRGGRYNEQFF. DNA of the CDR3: TGTGCCAGCAGTTTATATAGGGGGGGTCGCTACAATGAGCAGTTCTTC.

CDR3 sequence (DNA): TGTGCCAGCAGTCAAGACAGGGGTAATCAGCCCCAGCATTTT. Translation: CASSQDRGNQPQHF. The chain is built from TRBV7-2 and TRBJ1-5; 8 nucleotides agree with TRBD1. CDR3 size: 14 residues. Germline V lookup: CDR1 SGHTA, CDR2 FQGNSA. V dropped 6 bases and J dropped 4; count of bases not matched to a gene: 5.

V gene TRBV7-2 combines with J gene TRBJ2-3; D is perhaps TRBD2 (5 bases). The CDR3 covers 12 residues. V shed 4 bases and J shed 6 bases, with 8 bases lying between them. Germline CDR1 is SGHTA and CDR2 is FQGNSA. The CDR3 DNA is TGTGCCAGCAGCTCATGGGAGGATACGCAGTATTTT. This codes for CASSSWEDTQYF.

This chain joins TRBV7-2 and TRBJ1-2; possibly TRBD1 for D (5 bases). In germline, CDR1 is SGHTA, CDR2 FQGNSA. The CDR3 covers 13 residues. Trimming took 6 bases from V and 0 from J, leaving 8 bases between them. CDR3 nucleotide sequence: TGTGCCAGCAGGCAGGGAACTAACTATGGCTACACCTTC. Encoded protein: CASRQGTNYGYTF.

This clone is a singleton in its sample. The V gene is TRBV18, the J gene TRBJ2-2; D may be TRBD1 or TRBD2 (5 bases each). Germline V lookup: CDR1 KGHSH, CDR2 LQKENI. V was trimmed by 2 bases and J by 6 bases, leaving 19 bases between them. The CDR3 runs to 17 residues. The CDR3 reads CASSPIQSSGTAGELFF. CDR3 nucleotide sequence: TGTGCCAGCTCACCAATCCAGTCATCAGGGACCGCCGGGGAGCTGTTTTTT.

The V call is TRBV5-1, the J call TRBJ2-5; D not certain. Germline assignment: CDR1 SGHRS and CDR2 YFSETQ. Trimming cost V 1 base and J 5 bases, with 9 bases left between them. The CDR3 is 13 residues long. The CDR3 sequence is CASSLKQKETQYF. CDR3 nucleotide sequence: TGCGCCAGCAGCTTGAAACAGAAGGAGACCCAGTACTTC.

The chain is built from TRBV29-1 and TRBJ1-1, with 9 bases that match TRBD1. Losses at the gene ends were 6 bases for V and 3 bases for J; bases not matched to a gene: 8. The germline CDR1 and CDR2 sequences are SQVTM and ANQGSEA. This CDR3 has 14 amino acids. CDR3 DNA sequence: TGCAGCGTGGAAAGGGACAGGGACTACACTGAAGCTTTCTTT. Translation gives CSVERDRDYTEAFF.

CDR3 protein: CASSLGNGDTEAFF. CDR3 in DNA: TGCGCCAGCAGCTTGGGGAATGGGGACACTGAAGCTTTCTTT. The rearrangement joins TRBV5-1 to TRBJ1-1; no definite D call. The length of the CDR3 is 14 residues. Trimming cost V 0 bases and J 3 bases, with 9 bases left between them. In germline, CDR1 is SGHRS, CDR2 YFSETQ. Full variable domain (rest looked up from reference TRBV5-1 and TRBJ1-1): KAGVTQTPRYLIKTRGQQVTLSCSPISGHRSVSWYQQTPGQGLQFLFEYFSETQRNKGNFPGRFSGRQFSNSRSEMNVSTLELGDSALYLCASSLGNGDTEAFFGQGTRLTVV.